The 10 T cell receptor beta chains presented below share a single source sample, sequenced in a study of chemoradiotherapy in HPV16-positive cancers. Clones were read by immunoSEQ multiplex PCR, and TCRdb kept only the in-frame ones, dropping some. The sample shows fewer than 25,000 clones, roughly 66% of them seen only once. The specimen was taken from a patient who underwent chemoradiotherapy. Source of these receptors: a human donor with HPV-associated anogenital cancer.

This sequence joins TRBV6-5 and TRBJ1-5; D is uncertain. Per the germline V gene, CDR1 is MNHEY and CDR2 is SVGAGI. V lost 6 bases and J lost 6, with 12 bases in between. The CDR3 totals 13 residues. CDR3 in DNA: TGTGCCAGCAGGCGGGGTGGAGGTCAGCCCCAGCATTTT. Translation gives CASRRGGGQPQHF.

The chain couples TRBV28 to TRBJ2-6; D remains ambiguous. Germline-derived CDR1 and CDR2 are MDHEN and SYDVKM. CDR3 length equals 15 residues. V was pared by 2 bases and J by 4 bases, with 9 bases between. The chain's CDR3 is CASSLGGAGANVLTF. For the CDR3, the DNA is TGTGCCAGCAGTTTAGGCGGAGCAGGGGCCAACGTCCTGACTTTC.

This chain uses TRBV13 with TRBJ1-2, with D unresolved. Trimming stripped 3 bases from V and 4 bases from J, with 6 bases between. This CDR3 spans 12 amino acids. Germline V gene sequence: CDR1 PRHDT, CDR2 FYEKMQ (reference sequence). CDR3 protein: CASSFSSYGYTF. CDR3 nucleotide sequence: TGTGCCAGCAGCTTTTCCAGCTATGGCTACACCTTC.

The CDR3 coding sequence is TGTGCCAGCAGCTTATCTAGCGGGGTGGGTGGATTGGGGACCCAGTACTTC. Its translation: CASSLSSGVGGLGTQYF. V gene TRBV7-2 combines with J gene TRBJ2-5; TRBD2 aligns across 9 bases. The CDR3 contains 17 residues. Looked up from germline, CDR1 is SGHTA and CDR2 is FQGNSA. V was clipped by 2 bases and J by 7 bases; unmatched bases: 14. Based on the CDR3 plus reference TRBV7-2 and TRBJ2-5, the full variable domain is GAGVSQSPSNKVTEKGKDVELRCDPISGHTALYWYRQSLGQGLEFLIYFQGNSAPDKSGLPSDRFSAERTGGSVSTLTIQRTQQEDSAVYLCASSLSSGVGGLGTQYFGPGTRLLVL.

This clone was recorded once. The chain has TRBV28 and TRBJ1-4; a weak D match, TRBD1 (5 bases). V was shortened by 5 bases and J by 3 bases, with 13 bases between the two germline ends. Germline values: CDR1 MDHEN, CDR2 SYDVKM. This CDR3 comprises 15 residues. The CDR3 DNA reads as TGTGCCAGCAGTACTTCAGGGCCCCCTAATGAAAAACTGTTTTTT. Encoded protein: CASSTSGPPNEKLFF. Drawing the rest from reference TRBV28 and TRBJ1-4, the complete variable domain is DVKVTQSSRYLVKRTGEKVFLECVQDMDHENMFWYRQDPGLGLRLIYFSYDVKMKEKGDIPEGYSVSREKKERFSLILESASTNQTSMYLCASSTSGPPNEKLFFGSGTQLSVL.

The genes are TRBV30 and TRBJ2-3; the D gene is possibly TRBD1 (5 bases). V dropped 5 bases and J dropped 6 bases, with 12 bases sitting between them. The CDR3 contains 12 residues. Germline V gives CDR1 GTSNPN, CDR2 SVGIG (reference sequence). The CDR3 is CAWSTGSDTQYF. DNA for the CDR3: TGTGCCTGGTCTACAGGTTCCGATACGCAGTATTTT.

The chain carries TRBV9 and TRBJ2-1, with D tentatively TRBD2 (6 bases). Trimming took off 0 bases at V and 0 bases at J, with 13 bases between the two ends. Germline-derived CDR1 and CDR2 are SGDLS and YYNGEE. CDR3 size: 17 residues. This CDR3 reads CASSVGSAAGSYNEQFF. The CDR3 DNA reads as TGTGCCAGCAGCGTAGGGTCCGCAGCGGGCTCCTACAATGAGCAGTTCTTC.

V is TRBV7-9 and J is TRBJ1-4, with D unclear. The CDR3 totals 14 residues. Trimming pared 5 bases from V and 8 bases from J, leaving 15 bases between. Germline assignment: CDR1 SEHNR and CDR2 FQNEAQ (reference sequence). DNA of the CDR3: TGTGCCAGCAGCACCACCACCGGAGCCGAAAAACTGTTTTTT. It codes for CASSTTTGAEKLFF.

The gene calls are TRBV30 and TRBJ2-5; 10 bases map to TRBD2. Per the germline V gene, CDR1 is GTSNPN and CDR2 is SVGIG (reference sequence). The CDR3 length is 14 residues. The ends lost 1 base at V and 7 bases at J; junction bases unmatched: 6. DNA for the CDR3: TGTGCCTGGAGTGGGACTAGCGGTTTGGGGACCCAGTACTTC. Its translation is CAWSGTSGLGTQYF.

The CDR3 region is CATSRAATYEQYF. CDR3 in DNA: TGTGCCACCAGCAGGGCGGCAACCTACGAGCAGTACTTC. The J gene is TRBJ2-7, the V gene TRBV15; no clear D gene. V was shortened by 3 bases and J by 2 bases, with 8 bases between the two germline ends. There are 13 residues in the CDR3. Germline values: CDR1 LNHNV, CDR2 YYDKDF (reference sequence).